A single sample gave rise to the 3 T cell receptor beta chains below, sequenced in a study of blood T cells in healthy people across ages. Together with a sample-barcoded 5' primer, a J-beta primer mix was included in a second PCR lasting about 7 to 11 cycles. TCRdb reprocessed the 5' RACE reads via MiXCR and lists one record per CDR3 protein. Altogether roughly 1.4 million distinct CDR3 sequences are present, approximately 60% being singletons, with the ten largest covering more than 6%. Sequencing input: blood. All receptors come from a man aged 18 to 35 in good health.

The chain combines TRBV20-1 with TRBJ1-2; the D is unclear. Trimming pared 5 bases from V and 6 bases from J, leaving 13 bases between. Per germline, CDR1 DFQATT and CDR2 SNEGSKA (reference sequence). The CDR3 sequence is 12 residues long. CDR3 nucleotides: TGCAGTGCTGGCCCGAGGACGGATGGCTACACCTTC. This codes for CSAGPRTDGYTF.

Ten or more counts support this clonotype. V is TRBV6-2 or TRBV6-3 and J is TRBJ2-6; TRBD1 might be the D (6 bases). The CDR3 length is 15 residues. V was clipped by 7 bases and J by 1 base, with 11 bases between them. Germline values: CDR1 MNHEY, CDR2 SVGEGT. The chain's CDR3 is CASTATGSGANVLTF. In nucleotides, the CDR3 is TGTGCCAGCACCGCCACAGGGTCTGGGGCCAACGTCCTGACTTTC.

The chain links TRBV5-1 to TRBJ1-2, with 10 bases lining up with TRBD1. The V gene end was trimmed by 9 bases and the J gene end by 8 bases; junction bases not matched to a gene: 10. From germline, CDR1 is SGHRS and CDR2 YFSETQ. The CDR3 is 13 residues long. CDR3 nucleotide sequence: TGCGCCACCACGCATGGGACAGGGGACGGCTACACCTTC. Protein sequence: CATTHGTGDGYTF.